The 15 T cell receptor beta chains below were found in one sample sequenced in a study of regulatory T cells in long-lasting Graves disease. TCR beta libraries were built with iRepertoire HTBI primers and Arm-PCR of CDR3 regions. MiXCR was run by TCRdb on the multiplex PCR reads, yielding one entry per CDR3 protein. The table includes hundreds of thousands of distinct CDR3 sequences, 15% to 20% detected once. Time point of the sample: newly diagnosed GD, antithyroid drugs for less than 3 months. PBMCs provided the RNA from which the TCR library was made. The sample was also linked to a second study, of T cells in Graves' hyperthyroidism and ophthalmopathy.

The sequences come from peripheral blood mononuclear cells (PBMCs), collected at new diagnosis, from a patient treated with antithyroid drugs. The receptors shown here come from a woman between 40 and 65 years old with Graves disease.

Concerning this clonotype: A clone one base away is much larger, so this may be a read error. This chain connects TRBV30 to TRBJ2-3; 9 bases are a match to TRBD2. Germline CDR1 GTSNPN, CDR2 SVGIG (reference sequence). Losses at the gene ends were 2 bases for V and 0 bases for J; bases not matched to a gene: 3. The CDR3 has 15 residues. In nucleotides, the CDR3 is TGTGCCTGGAGTTATAGCGGGGGCAGCACAGATACGCAGTATTTT. Amino acids: CAWSYSGGSTDTQYF.

This clonotype was found a few times. J is TRBJ2-7 and V is TRBV30, with TRBD2 as a possible D gene (5 bases). The V gene's germline CDR1 is GTSNPN and CDR2 SVGIG (reference sequence). The V gene lost 5 bases and the J gene lost 3 bases, with 23 bases spanning the gap. The CDR3 has 16 residues. The CDR3: CAWDPVGGGIDYEQYF. As DNA, the CDR3 is TGTGCCTGGGATCCGGTGGGTGGAGGAATCGACTACGAGCAGTACTTC.

The sample holds many counts of this clonotype. The chain employs TRBV30 and TRBJ1-1, with D unclear. Germline V lookup: CDR1 GTSNPN, CDR2 SVGIG (reference sequence). CDR3 length: 13 residues. The V and J ends lost 2 bases and 6 bases respectively, with 13 bases between them. CDR3 in amino acids: CAWSTGSQPEAFF. CDR3 DNA sequence: TGTGCCTGGAGTACCGGGTCCCAACCTGAAGCTTTCTTT.

This clonotype turned up a few times. A much larger clone is a single base away; this may be a read error. The chain joins TRBV11-2 to TRBJ2-7; D could derive from TRBD1 or TRBD2 (5 bases each). Germline values: CDR1 SGHAT, CDR2 FQNNGV. This CDR3 comprises 15 residues. The CDR3 sequence is CAGSLGWGSSYEQYF. The CDR3 DNA is TGTGCCGGCAGCTTGGGGTGGGGGAGCTCCTACGAGCAGTACTTC.

This clonotype was picked up a small number of times. The CDR3 ends on some other residue instead of the conserved phenylalanine or tryptophan, so this is likely a read error. This rearrangement joins TRBV2 to TRBJ2-1, with 8 positions matching TRBD1. The CDR3 runs 13 residues. CDR1 and CDR2 (germline): SNHLY, FYNNEI. The V and J ends lost 6 bases and 7 bases, in that order; junction bases with no gene match: 5. CDR3 sequence reads: CASRGQVSNEQFL. The DNA of the CDR3 is TGTGCCAGCAGGGGACAGGTTTCAAATGAGCAGTTCCTC.

This clonotype appeared many times. This rearrangement joins TRBV6-1 to TRBJ2-4; D unresolved. V was shortened by 0 bases and J by 2 bases, with 17 bases between the two germline ends. The CDR3 is 18 amino acids. The germline V gene has CDR1 MNHNS and CDR2 SASEGT. The CDR3 bases are TGTGCCAGCAGTGAAGCCTTCGACTCCTGGGGTACCAAAAACATTCAGTACTTC. Amino acid sequence: CASSEAFDSWGTKNIQYF.

This clonotype was picked up a small number of times. The genes are TRBV20-1 and TRBJ2-7; D unclear. V lost 5 bases, J lost 4 bases, and 9 bases lay in between. Germline V CDR1 and CDR2: DFQATT, SNEGSKA (reference sequence). This CDR3 comprises 11 residues. In nucleotides, the CDR3 is TGCAGTGCTGAGCTAGAGTACGAGCAGTACTTC. Amino acid sequence: CSAELEYEQYF.

The chain couples TRBV7-9 to TRBJ2-1; 9 bases align to TRBD1. V was pared by 4 bases and J by 4 bases, with 5 bases of the junction left unmatched. Germline CDR1 is SEHNR and CDR2 is FQNEAQ (reference sequence). The CDR3 length is 15 residues. The CDR3 bases are TGTGCCAGCAGCTCAGGACAGGGGATATACAATGAGCAGTTCTTC. Its translation: CASSSGQGIYNEQFF. The full variable domain, completed using reference TRBV7-9 and TRBJ2-1, is DTGVSQNPRHKITKRGQNVTFRCDPISEHNRLYWYRQTLGQGPEFLTYFQNEAQLEKSRLLSDRFSAERPKGSFSTLEIQRTEQGDSAMYLCASSSGQGIYNEQFFGPGTRLTVL.

V usage is TRBV5-1 and J usage is TRBJ2-3; weak D call: TRBD2 (6 bases). The CDR3 runs 14 residues. Per germline, CDR1 SGHRS and CDR2 YFSETQ. V lost 5 bases and J 2 bases, leaving 12 bases between the germline ends. The CDR3 loop reads CASRSAGPTDTQYF. The CDR3 coding sequence is TGCGCCAGCAGGTCCGCGGGACCCACAGATACGCAGTATTTT.

This clonotype was detected only a few times. The chain employs TRBV6-1 and TRBJ1-3, with a possible D match to TRBD1 (5 bases). Germline CDR1 MNHNS, CDR2 SASEGT. The CDR3 extends over 14 amino acids. V was trimmed by 6 bases and J by 0 bases, leaving 9 bases between them. CDR3 amino acids: CASRGGGSGNTIYF. Here the CDR3 DNA reads TGTGCCAGCAGGGGCGGGGGCTCTGGAAACACCATATATTTT.

This chain joins TRBV20-1 and TRBJ2-7; D possibly corresponds to TRBD1 (7 bases). The CDR3 extends over 14 amino acids. Germline lookup yields CDR1 DFQATT and CDR2 SNEGSKA (reference sequence). V was clipped by 0 bases and J by 7 bases, with 16 bases between them. The DNA of the CDR3 is TGCAGTGCTAGAGATAGGGCAGGGGGAGGTGAGCAGTACTTC. The encoded protein is CSARDRAGGGEQYF.

This clonotype was seen only once. The V and J genes are TRBV5-1 and TRBJ1-6; the match to TRBD1 covers 7 bases. In germline, CDR1 is SGHRS, CDR2 YFSETQ. The V and J ends lost 2 bases and 5 bases, in that order; junction bases with no gene match: 7. This CDR3 is 16 amino acids long. CDR3 in DNA: TGCGCCAGCAGCTTTGTTTGGGACAGCCATAATTCACCCCTCCACTTT. It translates to CASSFVWDSHNSPLHF.

A few counts support this clonotype. The chain combines TRBV19 with TRBJ2-1; TRBD1 matches 8 bases. This CDR3 region has 17 residues. Germline V gene lookup returns CDR1 LNHDA and CDR2 SQIVND (reference sequence). V was clipped by 4 bases and J by 8 bases; unmatched bases: 16. CDR3 region: CASSKTPDRGGVYEQFF. The CDR3 DNA follows: TGTGCCAGTAGTAAAACTCCCGACAGGGGAGGTGTGTATGAGCAGTTCTTC.

The rearrangement uses TRBV20-1 and TRBJ2-1; 7 positions agree with TRBD1. The CDR3 has 12 residues. The V and J ends lost 6 bases and 7 bases, in that order; junction bases with no gene match: 6. CDR1 is DFQATT and CDR2 is SNEGSKA in the germline V gene (reference sequence). For the CDR3, the DNA is TGCAGTGCCCTGACAGGGTTTAATGAGCAGTTCTTC. Protein: CSALTGFNEQFF.

On this clonotype itself: The junction differs from germline at one of its ends, possibly a read error. J is TRBJ1-1 and V is TRBV10-3; the D is unclear. Germline CDR1 and CDR2: ENHRY and SYGVKD. The CDR3 has 12 amino acids. CDR3 sequence reads: CAFSDIGTEAFF. The CDR3 DNA reads as TGTGCCTTCAGTGATATTGGAACTGAAGCTTTCTTT.